These T cell receptor beta chains were read from a single sample in a study of blood T cell repertoires in COVID-19. Clones were sequenced by immunoSEQ multiplex PCR, and TCRdb holds only the in-frame ones, with some missing. The table records approximately 260,000 clones, 70% to 90% of them present only once. Sample: peripheral blood. The receptors originated from a woman in her 70s with acute or convalescent COVID-19. Each CDR3 is given with its conserved first and last residue. Each record gives: V gene, D gene, CDR3 length, clone size, J gene, CDR3 DNA, CDR3 protein. The D gene is left open where the match is weak. Clone sizes are given selectively: once, few, many, or a class where the clone is expanded.

>TRBV5-6|-|14|once|TRBJ2-3
TGTGCCAGCAGCCAGGACAGCCTCACAGATACGCAGTATTTT
CASSQDSLTDTQYF
>TRBV2|TRBD1|16|-|TRBJ2-3
TGTGCCAGCAGAGCCTCAAGGGGGCAGGGGGCAGATACGCAGTATTTT
CASRASRGQGADTQYF
>TRBV29-1|TRBD2|14|-|TRBJ2-3
TGCAGCGCTGGGCAGGCGGGGGAATGGGATACGCAGTATTTT
CSAGQAGEWDTQYF
>TRBV30|-|13|-|TRBJ1-4
TGTGCCTGGAGTGGACAGTTTGGTGAAAAACTGTTTTTT
CAWSGQFGEKLFF
>TRBV6-2/TRBV6-3|TRBD1|16|-|TRBJ1-4
TGTGCCAGCAGTTACCCCCGACAGGGACAAGAGGAAAAACTGTTTTTT
CASSYPRQGQEEKLFF
>TRBV3-1/TRBV3-2|-|13|-|TRBJ2-5
TGTGCCAGCGGGGGGACCACCCCAGAGACCCAGTACTTC
CASGGTTPETQYF
>TRBV29-1|-|12|-|TRBJ1-2
TGCAGCGTTGGAGGGGGAGCCTATGGCTACACCTTC
CSVGGGAYGYTF
>TRBV7-8|-|15|few|TRBJ2-7
TGTGCCAGCAGCCGAGTTAGCCTCGGCACCTACGAGCAGTACTTC
CASSRVSLGTYEQYF
>TRBV19|-|16|-|TRBJ1-2
TGTGCCAGTAGTATCGACGGGCCTAGCTCCAACTATGGCTACACCTTC
CASSIDGPSSNYGYTF
>TRBV5-6|-|14|once|TRBJ2-1
TGTGCCAGCAGCTTCGGGTCAAACTACAATGAGCAGTTCTTC
CASSFGSNYNEQFF
>TRBV7-3|TRBD2|15|-|TRBJ2-1
TGTGCCAGCAGCTTAAAATCGAGCGGGGACAATGAGCAGTTCTTC
CASSLKSSGDNEQFF
>TRBV2|TRBD2|17|-|TRBJ2-5
TGTGCCAGCAGAAGGGGAGGAGGTAGCGGGGGGCAAGAGACCCAGTACTTC
CASRRGGGSGGQETQYF
>TRBV18|TRBD1|14|-|TRBJ1-1
TGTGCCAGCTCACCTCTGGGACAGGGTAGTGAAGCTTTCTTT
CASSPLGQGSEAFF
>TRBV29-1|TRBD2|15|-|TRBJ2-5
TGCAGCGTTCCCAGCGGGGGAACGTTCCAAGAGACCCAGTACTTC
CSVPSGGTFQETQYF
>TRBV10-3|TRBD1|15|-|TRBJ2-2
TGTGCCATACGACCGGGACAGGGGAACACCGGGGAGCTGTTTTTT
CAIRPGQGNTGELFF
>TRBV30|-|11|-|TRBJ1-6
TGTGCCTGGGGACAAGGGAGCGCCCTCCACTTT
CAWGQGSALHF
>TRBV7-9|-|14|-|TRBJ1-2
TGTGCCAGCAGCTTAAGGGGTGGGGAGGATGGCTACACCTTC
CASSLRGGEDGYTF
>TRBV23-1|-|18|-|TRBJ2-3
TGCGCCAGCAGTCAAGATGAAACTAGAGGAACTAGCACAGATACGCAGTATTTT
CASSQDETRGTSTDTQYF
>TRBV30|TRBD1|14|-|TRBJ1-4
TGTGCCTGGACGAGGGGGCAGCTTAATGAAAAACTGTTTTTT
CAWTRGQLNEKLFF
>TRBV2|-|17|few|TRBJ1-5
TGTGCCAGCAGTGATTTGTTGATTCGTGAGGGAGCTCAGCCCCAGCATTTT
CASSDLLIREGAQPQHF
>TRBV10-2|TRBD1|14|-|TRBJ1-2
TGCGCCAGCGGATGGACAGGGGCGCCGAATGGCTACACCTTC
CASGWTGAPNGYTF
>TRBV7-9|-|13|-|TRBJ1-1
TGTGCCAGCAGCTCAGGGTTGAACACTGAAGCTTTCTTT
CASSSGLNTEAFF
>TRBV3-1/TRBV3-2|-|15|-|TRBJ2-3
TGTGCCAGCAGCCAAAAGGGAGGCTTAGCAGATACGCAGTATTTT
CASSQKGGLADTQYF
>TRBV2|TRBD1|15|-|TRBJ1-5
TGTGCCAGCAGCCCCAGACAGGGACGGAATCAGCCCCAGCATTTT
CASSPRQGRNQPQHF
>TRBV5-1|TRBD2|17|-|TRBJ2-1
TGCGCCAGCAGCTTGACTAGCGGGGTCATCTCCTACAATGAGCAGTTCTTC
CASSLTSGVISYNEQFF
>TRBV12-5|TRBD2|16|once|TRBJ2-1
TGTGCTAGTGGTTTCACGGGACTAGCGGGGAACAATGAGCAGTTCTTC
CASGFTGLAGNNEQFF
>TRBV6-4|TRBD1|15|-|TRBJ1-2
TGTGCCAGCAGTGACTCTCAAGGGGGCGGCTATGGCTACACCTTC
CASSDSQGGGYGYTF
>TRBV2|-|12|-|TRBJ1-5
TGTGCCAGAGGTGAGGGAAATCAGCCCCAGCATTTT
CARGEGNQPQHF
>TRBV2|TRBD1|17|-|TRBJ1-5
TGTGCCAGCGGTGGACCGGGACAGCAGTATAGCAATCAGCCCCAGCATTTT
CASGGPGQQYSNQPQHF
>TRBV6-4|-|15|-|TRBJ2-1
TGTGCCAGCAGACCAAACGGGGGTTCGAGGAATGAGCAGTTCTTC
CASRPNGGSRNEQFF
>TRBV5-5|-|13|-|TRBJ1-1
TGTGCCAGCAGCTTCTTCGATGAGACAGAAGCTTTCTTT
CASSFFDETEAFF
>TRBV5-6|-|15|-|TRBJ2-1
TGTGCCAGCAGCCTACGGAGGTCTAAGGTAAATGAGCAGTTCTTC
CASSLRRSKVNEQFF
>TRBV5-4|TRBD2|15|-|TRBJ2-1
TGTGCCAGCAGCGGGGATAGCGGGGGTTACAATGAGCAGTTCTTC
CASSGDSGGYNEQFF
>TRBV6-5|-|14|-|TRBJ1-2
TGTGCCAGCAGTTACTTGTATGGAGGCCATGGCTACACCTTC
CASSYLYGGHGYTF
>TRBV3-1/TRBV3-2|TRBD2|15|-|TRBJ2-4
TGTGCCAGCAGCCGCCTAGCGGGGACAGAAAACATTCAGTACTTC
CASSRLAGTENIQYF
>TRBV18|TRBD1|13|-|TRBJ1-2
TGTGCCAGCTCACCCGGACAGGGCTACGGCTACACCTTC
CASSPGQGYGYTF
>TRBV5-1|TRBD1|15|-|TRBJ2-7
TGCGCCAGCAGCGCCCCACTGACAGGGCGGGACGAGCAGTACTTC
CASSAPLTGRDEQYF
>TRBV2|TRBD2|13|-|TRBJ2-7
TGTGCCAGCAGTCCGGGGGGGTCCTACGAGCAGTACTTC
CASSPGGSYEQYF